These 2 T cell receptor beta chains came from one sample sequenced in a study of cytomegalovirus exposure and HLA in healthy donors. Use of 60 Vbeta and 13 Jbeta primers characterized the PCR. Here immunoSEQ multiplex PCR was the method, and the copy in TCRdb shows in-frame clones only, minus some. The listing contains more than 200,000 clones. Sequences were obtained from PBMCs. The source of these receptors is a woman in her 30s in good health and CMV-seropositive.

About this clone itself: Relative to the germline gene, one junction end is altered; a read error may explain this. This CDR3 is also generated by other DNA sequences in the sample. The chain is built from TRBV6-1 and TRBJ2-3; TRBD2 matches 10 bases. The CDR3 is 17 residues long. Germline V CDR1 and CDR2: MNHNS, SASEGT. The CDR3 here is CASSEQQRGGRTDTQYF. Here the CDR3 DNA reads TGTGCCAGCAGTGAGCAGCAGCGGGGGGGCCGCACAGACACGCAGTATTTT.

The chain recombines TRBV4-2 with TRBJ2-2, with TRBD2 matching over 12 bases. The trim removed 0 bases at V and 4 bases at J, leaving 12 bases unmatched. There are 20 residues in the CDR3. Germline assignment: CDR1 LGHNA and CDR2 YNFKEQ. In DNA, the CDR3 is TGTGCCAGCAGCCAAGATCGAGGCCTAGCGGGAGGGAAGAGCACCGGGGAGCTGTTTTTT. It encodes CASSQDRGLAGGKSTGELFF.